This TCR beta chain was observed in a study of post-analysis software for immune sequencing data. Study conclusions and caveats: Elevated frequency relative to controls characterized several TRBV segments in patients, TRBV5-6, TRBV5-1 and TRBV20-1 among them.

This clonotype was observed a handful of times. What it binds is unknown. cDNA libraries of TCR beta carried unique molecular identifiers. TCRdb used MiXCR to reprocess the PCR reads, holding one entry per CDR3 protein. Of 750,000 to 950,000 distinct CDR3 sequences in the sample, 53% were seen once. Germline-derived CDR1 and CDR2 are SGHDT and YYEEEE. Germline trimming cut 4 bases from V and 9 bases from J; bases unmatched to any gene: 7. This CDR3 comprises 14 residues. The V gene is TRBV5-6, the J gene TRBJ2-1, with 10 bases matching TRBD1. The sample comprised blood. This TCR derives from a girl aged 5 to 17 with multiple sclerosis. CDR3 sequence: CASSPGQGRGEQFF. For the CDR3, the DNA is TGTGCCAGCAGCCCGGGACAGGGGCGTGGTGAGCAGTTCTTC.